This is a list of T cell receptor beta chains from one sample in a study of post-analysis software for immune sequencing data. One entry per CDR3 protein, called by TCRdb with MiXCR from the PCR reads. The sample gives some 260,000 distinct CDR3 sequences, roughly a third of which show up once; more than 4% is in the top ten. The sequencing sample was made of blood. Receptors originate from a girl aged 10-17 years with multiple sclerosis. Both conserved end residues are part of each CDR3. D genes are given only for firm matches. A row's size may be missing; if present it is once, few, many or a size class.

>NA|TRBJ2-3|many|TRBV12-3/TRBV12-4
TGTGCCAGCAGTTTAGGAAGCACAGATACGCAGTATTTT
CASSLGSTDTQYF
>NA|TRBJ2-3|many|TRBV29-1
TGCAGCGTTAGAACTAGCGTGGGACACACAGATACGCAGTATTTT
CSVRTSVGHTDTQYF
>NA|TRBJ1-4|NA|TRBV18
TGTGCCAGCTCACCCCAGGCTGCGGGCGAAAAACTGTTTTTT
CASSPQAAGEKLFF
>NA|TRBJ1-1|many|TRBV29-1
TGCAGCGTTGTCAGGGGAGAGGGCACTGAAGCTTTCTTT
CSVVRGEGTEAFF
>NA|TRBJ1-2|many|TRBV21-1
TGTGCCAGCACTCCACAGGGTACCTATGGCTACACCTTC
CASTPQGTYGYTF
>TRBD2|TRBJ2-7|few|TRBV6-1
TGTGCCAGCAGTGAATCGGGACTAGCGAGTAGCTCCTACGAGCAGTACTTC
CASSESGLASSSYEQYF
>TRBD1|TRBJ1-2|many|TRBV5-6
TGTGCCAGCAGCGGGGACAGGGCTTTCTATGGCTACACCTTC
CASSGDRAFYGYTF
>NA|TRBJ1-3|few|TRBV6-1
TGTGCCAGCAGTGAAATCGCGGGGGCTGGAAACACCATATATTTT
CASSEIAGAGNTIYF
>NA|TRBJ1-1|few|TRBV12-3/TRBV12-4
TGTGCCAGCGCCCGGGAGCCACTCACTGAAGCTTTCTTT
CASAREPLTEAFF
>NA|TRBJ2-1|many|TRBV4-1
TGCGCCAGCAGCCCGACTAGGACCTACAATGAGCAGTTCTTC
CASSPTRTYNEQFF
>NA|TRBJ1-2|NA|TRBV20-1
TGCAGTGCCGGAGAGGACAGCGTAGAAGGCTACACCTTC
CSAGEDSVEGYTF
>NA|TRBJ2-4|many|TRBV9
TGTGCCAGCAGCTCAACAGGGCCCCAAAACATTCAGTACTTC
CASSSTGPQNIQYF
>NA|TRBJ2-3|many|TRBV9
TGTGCCAGCAGCTGGAGCACAGATACGCAGTATTTT
CASSWSTDTQYF
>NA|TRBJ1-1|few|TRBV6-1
TGTGCCAGCACCCCTAGAATGAACACTGAAGCTTTCTTT
CASTPRMNTEAFF
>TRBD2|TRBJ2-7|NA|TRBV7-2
TGTGCCAGCAGCTTAGCCGGGACTAGCGGAGCCATATCCTACAATGAGCAGTACTTC
CASSLAGTSGAISYNEQYF
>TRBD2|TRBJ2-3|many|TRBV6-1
TGTGCCAGCACCCTCCTAGCGGGGACCACAGATACGCAGTATTTT
CASTLLAGTTDTQYF
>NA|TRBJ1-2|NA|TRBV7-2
TGTGCCAGCAGCTTAGAGGTGTGGTATGGCTACACCTTC
CASSLEVWYGYTF
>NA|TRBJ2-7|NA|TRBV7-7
TGTGCTAGCAGCTTAGACTTTGACAGGTTCCACGAGCAGTACTTC
CASSLDFDRFHEQYF
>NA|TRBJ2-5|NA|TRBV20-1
TGCAGTGCTCAACGGACAGATGAGCAGTACTTC
CSAQRTDEQYF
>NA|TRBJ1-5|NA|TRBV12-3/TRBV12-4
TGTGCCAGCAGTTTAGGCAGGGCCAGCAATCAGCCCCAGCATTTT
CASSLGRASNQPQHF
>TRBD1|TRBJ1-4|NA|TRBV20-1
TGCAGTGCTTCCTCGGGGACAGGGGAAAAACTGTTTTTT
CSASSGTGEKLFF
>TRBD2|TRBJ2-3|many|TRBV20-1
TGCAGTGGAGCGGGGGGGAGCACAGATACGCAGTATTTT
CSGAGGSTDTQYF
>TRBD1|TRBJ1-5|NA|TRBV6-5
TGTGCCAGCAGTCCGATGAGACAGGGCATCAATCAGCCCCAGCATTTT
CASSPMRQGINQPQHF
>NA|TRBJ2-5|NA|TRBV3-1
TGTGCCAGCAGCCATGGACCCCTAAAGACCCAGTACTTC
CASSHGPLKTQYF
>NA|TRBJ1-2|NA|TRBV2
TGTGCCAGCGTTAGAGGGATAGTCTATGGCTACACCTTC
CASVRGIVYGYTF
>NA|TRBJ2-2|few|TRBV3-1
TGTGCCAGCAGCCAAGACGGTGGAGCCGGGGAGCTGTTTTTT
CASSQDGGAGELFF
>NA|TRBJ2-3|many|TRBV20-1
TGCAGTGCTAGTCGACCCGGGACAACCACAGATACGCAGTATTTT
CSASRPGTTTDTQYF
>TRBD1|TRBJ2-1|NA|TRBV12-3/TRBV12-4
TGTGCCAGCAGTCGGCTAGGGACAGGCGGCTCCTACAATGAGCAGTTCTTC
CASSRLGTGGSYNEQFF
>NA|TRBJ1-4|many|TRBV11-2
TGTGCCAGCAGCCCTCTAACAGGGAGAAGAAATGAAAAACTGTTTTTT
CASSPLTGRRNEKLFF
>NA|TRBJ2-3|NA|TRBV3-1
TGTGCCAGCAGCCAAGAAGCGGGTCTAAGCACAGATACGCAGTATTTT
CASSQEAGLSTDTQYF
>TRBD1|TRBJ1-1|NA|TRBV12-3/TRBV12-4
TGTGCCAGCATGAGGACAGGGAGTTCTGGGGCTTTCTTT
CASMRTGSSGAFF
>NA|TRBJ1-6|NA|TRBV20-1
TGCAGTGCTAGGGGTCCGGGGGGTATCGGGAATCCACCCCTCCACTTT
CSARGPGGIGNPPLHF
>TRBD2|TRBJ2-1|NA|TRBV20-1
TGCAGTGCTAGGGCTAGCGGGAGGCATAGCTCCTACAATGAGCAGTTCTTC
CSARASGRHSSYNEQFF
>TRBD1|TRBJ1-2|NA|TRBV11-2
TGTGCCAGCAGCTCGTTACAGGGGCAGGACTATGGCTACACCTTC
CASSSLQGQDYGYTF
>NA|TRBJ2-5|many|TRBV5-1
TGCGCCAGCAGCTTGGAACCGAACCAAGAGACCCAGTACTTC
CASSLEPNQETQYF
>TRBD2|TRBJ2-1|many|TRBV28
TGTGCCAGCAGCTGGACTAGCGGGCACGATGAGCAGTTCTTC
CASSWTSGHDEQFF
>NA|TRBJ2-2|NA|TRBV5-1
TGCGCCAGCAGCTTGAACACCCTGAGGGGGGAGCTGTTTTTT
CASSLNTLRGELFF
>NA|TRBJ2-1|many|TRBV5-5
TGTGCCAGCAGCCCGGTTTACAATGAGCAGTTCTTC
CASSPVYNEQFF
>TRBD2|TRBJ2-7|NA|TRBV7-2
TGTGCCAGCAGCTTAGACGGACTAGCGGCCTACGAGCAGTACTTC
CASSLDGLAAYEQYF
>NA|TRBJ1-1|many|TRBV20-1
TGCAGTGCTAACCCACTCAACACTGAAGCTTTCTTT
CSANPLNTEAFF
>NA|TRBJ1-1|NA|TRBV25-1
TGTGCCAGCTGGGACACTGAAGCTTTCTTT
CASWDTEAFF
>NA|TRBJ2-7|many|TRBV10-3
TGTGCCATCAAGGTCAGGAAGGACGACGAGCAGTACTTC
CAIKVRKDDEQYF
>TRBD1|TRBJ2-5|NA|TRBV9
TGTGCCAGCAGCCGGGACAGGGGAACGCAGACCCAGTACTTC
CASSRDRGTQTQYF
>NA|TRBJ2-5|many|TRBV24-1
TGTGCCACCAGTGATTTGCGGGGAGAGACCCAGTACTTC
CATSDLRGETQYF
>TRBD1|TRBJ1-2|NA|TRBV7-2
TGTGCCAGCAGCTTGGGACAGGGGGCTCTAAACTATGGCTACACCTTC
CASSLGQGALNYGYTF
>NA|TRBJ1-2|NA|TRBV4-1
TGCGCCAGCAGCCAACCATGGGCGGGGGATGGCTACACCTTC
CASSQPWAGDGYTF
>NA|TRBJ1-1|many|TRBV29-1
TGCAGCTCAACTTGGGGCACTGAAGCTTTCTTT
CSSTWGTEAFF
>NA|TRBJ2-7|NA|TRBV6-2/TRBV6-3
TGTGCCAGCAGGGTGGACTCGTCACTAGCATCCTACGAGCAGTACTTC
CASRVDSSLASYEQYF
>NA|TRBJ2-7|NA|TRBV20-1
TGCAGTGCTCGGCGCCCACAGGGTTTGGCCTACGAGCAGTACTTC
CSARRPQGLAYEQYF
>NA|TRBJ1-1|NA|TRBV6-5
TGTGCCAGCAGGGATCCCCGATCGACCATGAACACTGAAGCTTTCTTT
CASRDPRSTMNTEAFF
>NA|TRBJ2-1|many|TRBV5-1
TGCGCCAGCAGCCTAGGACCGGAGCAGTTCTTC
CASSLGPEQFF
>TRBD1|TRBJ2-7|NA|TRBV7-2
TGTGCCAGCAGCCTACAGGGGGCGGTTTCCTACGAGCGGTACTTC
CASSLQGAVSYERYF
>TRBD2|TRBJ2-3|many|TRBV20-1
TGCAGTGCTAGAGATCCTCGGACTAGCGGGACTTGGGGCACAGATACGCAGTATTTT
CSARDPRTSGTWGTDTQYF